This T cell receptor beta chain was found in a study of control samples from healthy donors and cancer patients. Libraries were prepared by immunoSEQ multiplex PCR; TCRdb keeps only in-frame clonotypes and omits some of them. Found here are 70,000 to 95,000 clones, 93% of them singletons; the top ten hold 1.3%. CDR3 length: 12 residues. The germline V gene encodes CDR1 SGHRS and CDR2 YFSETQ. The germline V and J ends were trimmed by 0 bases and 13 bases, with 14 bases remaining between them. The table lists this clone with a count of one. Sequencing was done on a sample of PBMCs. V usage is TRBV5-1 and J usage is TRBJ2-7; D perhaps matches TRBD2 (6 bases). This receptor was obtained from a woman between 40 and 50 years old with lung cancer. CDR3 region: CASSLAPGECYF. The CDR3 nucleotides are TGCGCCAGCAGCTTGGCACCGGGGGAGTGTTACTTC.